Each of the 27 T cell receptor beta chains below was sequenced from the same sample in a study of T-cell memory formation after mild COVID-19. A single record per CDR3 protein comes from TCRdb applying MiXCR to the 5' RACE reads. The profile covers more than 250,000 distinct CDR3 sequences, with 16% appearing a single time and around 23% taken by the ten largest. Sequenced input: PBMCs or a T cell subset sorted from them (not recorded which). The receptors stem from a man aged 18 to 30 who had mild COVID-19 (a few samples of this study predate the infection). Cell type and time point are not known.

This clonotype showed up just a few times. The V call is TRBV6-6, the J call TRBJ1-1, with D unclear. Germline CDR1 reads MNHNY; CDR2 reads SVGAGI (reference sequence). The CDR3 totals 15 residues. Trimming left V 6 bases short and J 1 base short, with 15 bases between. The CDR3 nucleotides read TGTGCCAGCAGCCGAAGTCTGGAGAAGAACACTGAAGCTTTCTTT. Amino acid sequence: CASSRSLEKNTEAFF.

The V call is TRBV6-2 or TRBV6-3, the J call TRBJ2-1; 8 nucleotides align to TRBD1. The CDR3 totals 15 residues. Per the germline V gene, CDR1 is MNHEY and CDR2 is SVGEGT. V was pared by 6 bases and J by 2 bases, with 6 bases of the junction left unmatched. The chain's CDR3 is CASREDRDTYNEQFF. CDR3 nucleotide sequence: TGTGCCAGCAGAGAGGACAGGGATACCTACAATGAGCAGTTCTTC.

This clonotype was seen a few times. The rearrangement joins TRBV29-1 to TRBJ2-1; no clear D gene. This CDR3 is built from 14 residues. Trimming stripped 3 bases from V and 2 bases from J, with 11 bases between. CDR1 SQVTM and CDR2 ANQGSEA come from the germline V gene. CDR3 nucleotide sequence: TGCAGCGTTGAGCACGGAATAACCTACAATGAGCAGTTCTTC. Translating it yields CSVEHGITYNEQFF.

V is TRBV4-1 and J is TRBJ2-1, with 9 bases lining up with TRBD1. V lost 4 bases and J lost 3; bases outside the gene matches: 10. In germline, CDR1 is MGHRA, CDR2 YSYEKL. The length of the CDR3 is 17 residues. The CDR3 sequence: CASSPMRGQGDYNEQFF. CDR3 sequence (DNA): TGCGCCAGCAGCCCCATGCGGGGACAGGGAGACTACAATGAGCAGTTCTTC.

In its sample, this clonotype was seen a few times. The chain links TRBV4-1 to TRBJ2-2; the D gene is possibly TRBD2 (6 bases). Germline-derived CDR1 and CDR2 are MGHRA and YSYEKL. V gave up 0 bases and J gave up 7 bases, with 27 bases separating them. This CDR3 has 20 amino acids. The chain's CDR3 is CASSQDSTSLVVGAGGELFF. CDR3 bases: TGCGCCAGCAGCCAAGATTCCACTAGCCTTGTCGTTGGGGCAGGCGGGGAGCTGTTTTTT.

This clonotype turned up a few times. V gene TRBV7-3 combines with J gene TRBJ2-2; a weak D match, TRBD2 (7 bases). The CDR3 runs to 15 residues. Trimming took 4 bases from V and 5 from J, leaving 14 bases between them. Germline V lookup: CDR1 SGHTA, CDR2 FQGTGA. Here the CDR3 DNA reads TGTGCCAGCAGCTGGGGCGGGGGCATGACCGGGGAGCTGTTTTTT. Protein: CASSWGGGMTGELFF.

This clonotype was picked up a small number of times. This chain joins TRBV6-6 and TRBJ2-3; maybe TRBD2 (5 bases). Germline V CDR1 and CDR2: MNHNY, SVGAGI (reference sequence). The CDR3 has 13 residues. V lost 10 bases and J 0 bases, leaving 11 bases between the germline ends. The DNA of the CDR3 is TGTGCCATACTAAGCGGTAGCACAGATACGCAGTATTTT. Its protein is CAILSGSTDTQYF.

CDR3 region: CASSLGQHSYEQYF. CDR3 DNA sequence: TGTGCCAGCAGCTTGGGGCAGCACTCCTACGAGCAGTACTTC. The chain joins TRBV5-5 to TRBJ2-7; D gene unclear. Per the germline V gene, CDR1 is SGHKS and CDR2 is YYEKEE (reference sequence). Trimming removed 0 bases from V and 0 bases from J, with 7 bases in between. The CDR3 has 14 amino acids.

This clonotype was detected a few times. The chain is built from TRBV5-6 and TRBJ2-7, with 7 bases aligning to TRBD1. Germline loops: CDR1 SGHDT, CDR2 YYEEEE. Unmatched junction bases numbered 6, after V lost 0 bases and J lost 3 bases. The CDR3 has 15 amino acids. The DNA of the CDR3 is TGTGCCAGCAGCTTGGTAGGGGACAGATTCTACGAGCAGTACGTC. The encoded protein is CASSLVGDRFYEQYV.

The chain recombines TRBV6-6 with TRBJ2-2, with 7 bases fitting TRBD2. The CDR3 covers 15 residues. From germline, CDR1 is MNHNY and CDR2 SVGAGI (reference sequence). The trim removed 5 bases at V and 3 bases at J, leaving 6 bases unmatched. The CDR3 region has the DNA TGTGCCAGCAGTCCTGGCGGGGGTTACACCGGGGAGCTGTTTTTT. As protein: CASSPGGGYTGELFF.

This clonotype showed up just a few times. The V and J genes are TRBV7-9 and TRBJ2-7; possibly TRBD1 for D (5 bases). The germline gives CDR1 SEHNR, CDR2 FQNEAQ (reference sequence). Trimming cost V 2 bases and J 0 bases, with 11 bases left between them. CDR3 size: 15 residues. CDR3 in DNA: TGTGCCAGCAGCTTAAGCTCAGGGTTCTCCTACGAGCAGTACTTC. Translating gives CASSLSSGFSYEQYF.

This clonotype was observed a handful of times. CDR3: CASSLPAGEGYGYTF. For the CDR3, the DNA is TGTGCCAGCAGCCTCCCCGCAGGGGAGGGCTATGGCTACACCTTC. This rearrangement joins TRBV7-9 to TRBJ1-2; D may be TRBD1 (6 bases). V shed 5 bases and J shed 4 bases, with 17 bases lying between them. The length of the CDR3 is 15 residues. Germline CDR1 and CDR2: SEHNR and FQNEAQ (reference sequence).

This clonotype showed up just a few times. This sequence joins TRBV3-1 and TRBJ1-1, with D unresolved. Germline CDR1 LGHDT, CDR2 YNNKEL (reference sequence). The CDR3 length is 13 residues. Deletions cut 1 base from V and 4 bases from J, with 7 bases between. CDR3 DNA sequence: TGTGCCAGCAGCCAAGGCGCGGTCACTGAAGCTTTCTTT. It specifies CASSQGAVTEAFF.

This clonotype was detected only once. The rearrangement joins TRBV7-3 to TRBJ2-7, with 9 bases aligning to TRBD1. Trimming removed 5 bases from V and 1 base from J; junction bases left unmatched: 18. Looked up from germline, CDR1 is SGHTA and CDR2 is FQGTGA. This CDR3 spans 19 amino acids. DNA for the CDR3: TGTGCCAGCAGCCAGGCCCGGGACAGGGAGTTTCTTGGGTCCTACGAGCAGTACGTC. This encodes CASSQARDREFLGSYEQYV.

This clonotype was counted a few times. This rearrangement joins TRBV5-1 to TRBJ2-7; D perhaps matches TRBD1 (7 bases). Trimming cost V 4 bases and J 7 bases, with 21 bases left between them. The CDR3 loop spans 15 amino acids. Germline CDR1 reads SGHRS; CDR2 reads YFSETQ. The CDR3 nucleotides read TGCGCCAGCAGCCCGACGACAGGGAGGCGTAATGAGCAGTACTTC. It codes for CASSPTTGRRNEQYF.

This clonotype was seen only a few times. V and J are TRBV28 and TRBJ2-5; D ambiguous. The CDR3 loop spans 16 amino acids. Germline V CDR1 and CDR2: MDHEN, SYDVKM. Trimming took off 6 bases at V and 5 bases at J, with 22 bases between the two ends. CDR3 bases: TGTGCCAGCAGCCCCCAGGCCGCGCCGGGTCGGGAGACCCAGTACTTC. Its translation is CASSPQAAPGRETQYF. The whole variable domain, filled in from reference TRBV28 and TRBJ2-5, reads DVKVTQSSRYLVKRTGEKVFLECVQDMDHENMFWYRQDPGLGLRLIYFSYDVKMKEKGDIPEGYSVSREKKERFSLILESASTNQTSMYLCASSPQAAPGRETQYFGPGTRLLVL.

This clonotype has just a few counts. The rearrangement uses TRBV27 and TRBJ2-3; 7 bases are a match to TRBD1. The V gene's germline CDR1 is MNHEY and CDR2 SMNVEV (reference sequence). With V trimmed by 5 bases and J by 2 bases, 10 bases remained unmatched. The CDR3 has 16 amino acids. The CDR3 bases are TGTGCCAGCAGTCCACAGGGGCTAGGCGACACAGATACGCAGTATTTT. Its translation is CASSPQGLGDTDTQYF.

The chain is built from TRBV5-1 and TRBJ1-5; D unresolved. The V gene lost 5 bases and the J gene lost 4 bases, with 16 bases spanning the gap. The germline V gene has CDR1 SGHRS and CDR2 YFSETQ. CDR3 length equals 15 residues. CDR3: CASSRTPAPNQPQHF. CDR3 coding DNA: TGCGCCAGCAGTCGGACTCCAGCGCCTAATCAGCCCCAGCATTTT.

The chain employs TRBV6-6 and TRBJ2-3; TRBD2 is a possible D gene (7 bases). Germline CDR1 and CDR2: MNHNY and SVGAGI (reference sequence). The germline V and J ends were trimmed by 6 bases and 5 bases, with 24 bases remaining between them. The CDR3 is 17 amino acids. The CDR3 sequence: CASSDLYTGGVGDTQYF. In nucleotides, the CDR3 is TGTGCCAGCAGCGACCTTTACACGGGGGGCGTCGGAGATACGCAGTATTTT.

This clonotype was counted ten times or more. V usage is TRBV7-2 and J usage is TRBJ2-3; 8 bases align to TRBD1. V lost 5 bases, J lost 5 bases, and 9 bases stayed unmatched. Germline CDR1 and CDR2: SGHTA and FQGNSA. The CDR3 has 15 amino acids. The CDR3: CASSPGQGVGDTQYF. CDR3 in DNA: TGTGCCAGCAGCCCAGGACAGGGAGTGGGAGATACGCAGTATTTT.

The CDR3, as DNA: TGTGCCAGCAGTCGGACAGGGACGAGAGAGCAGTACTTC. Its translation: CASSRTGTREQYF. This chain joins TRBV6-2 or TRBV6-3 and TRBJ2-7; 8 bases are shared with TRBD1. V shed 5 bases and J 7 bases; nucleotides not matched to a gene: 7. The CDR3 sequence is 13 residues long. Germline CDR1 reads MNHEY; CDR2 reads SVGEGT.

V is TRBV10-3 and J is TRBJ1-1; no firm D call. This CDR3 has 15 amino acids. CDR1 and CDR2 from the germline V gene are ENHRY and SYGVKD. The V and J ends lost 4 bases and 3 bases respectively, with 15 bases between them. The CDR3, as DNA: TGTGCCATCAGTGTGGGTACGACCATCGACACTGAAGCTTTCTTT. It specifies CAISVGTTIDTEAFF.

The V gene is TRBV30, the J gene TRBJ1-2; D call uncertain. Germline lookup yields CDR1 GTSNPN and CDR2 SVGIG (reference sequence). The CDR3 runs 13 residues. Trimming cost V 1 base and J 4 bases, with 10 bases left between them. CDR3 region: CAWSGGIGYGYTF. The CDR3 DNA reads as TGTGCCTGGAGTGGAGGGATAGGCTATGGCTACACCTTC.

This clonotype has a count of ten or more. This chain links TRBV6-2 or TRBV6-3 with TRBJ2-7; TRBD1 matches 7 bases. Germline V gene lookup returns CDR1 MNHEY and CDR2 SVGEGT. The CDR3 contains 12 residues. Losses at the gene ends were 4 bases for V and 3 bases for J; bases not matched to a gene: 0. The CDR3 DNA reads as TGTGCCAGCAGTTGGACAGGCTACGAGCAGTACTTC. This gives the protein CASSWTGYEQYF.

The rearrangement uses TRBV2 and TRBJ1-1; D not resolved. CDR1 and CDR2 (germline): SNHLY, FYNNEI. V gave up 3 bases and J gave up 5 bases, with 7 bases separating them. This CDR3 contains 12 residues. CDR3 DNA sequence: TGTGCCAGCAGTGAGAGTGGGACTGAAGCTTTCTTT. It yields the protein CASSESGTEAFF.

The gene calls are TRBV5-1 and TRBJ1-5; the D is unclear. The V gene's germline CDR1 is SGHRS and CDR2 YFSETQ. The CDR3 covers 16 residues. V lost 4 bases, J lost 2 bases, and 16 bases lay in between. CDR3 sequence: CASSDGPAAGNQPQHF. The CDR3, as DNA: TGCGCCAGCAGCGATGGGCCGGCCGCGGGCAATCAGCCCCAGCATTTT.

The genes are TRBV20-1 and TRBJ2-3; possibly TRBD2 for D (5 bases). The CDR3 extends over 14 amino acids. V was shortened by 3 bases and J by 1 base, with 11 bases between the two germline ends. Germline V gene lookup returns CDR1 DFQATT and CDR2 SNEGSKA (reference sequence). The CDR3 loop reads CSARDFQGTDTQYF. In DNA, the CDR3 is TGCAGTGCTAGGGACTTTCAGGGCACAGATACGCAGTATTTT.